This T cell receptor beta chain stems from a study of graft-versus-host responses after intestinal transplantation. Study results and caveats: Recipient marrow showed GvH clones, some seen first in ileum or blood.

TCRdb's copy holds only in-frame clones and misses some; the assay was immunoSEQ multiplex PCR. This sample has 7,300 or so clones, with approximately 90% found just once. This clone was observed a handful of times. Its cognate antigen is unknown. V dropped 0 bases and J dropped 3 bases, with 6 bases sitting between them. Germline CDR1 is MNHEY and CDR2 is SMNVEV (reference sequence). The CDR3 contains 13 residues. This TCR derives from a human patient who received an intestinal transplant, so some T cells may come from the graft donor. V gene TRBV27 combines with J gene TRBJ2-7; D is unresolved. The starting material was PBMCs, obtained about 12 weeks after transplant. CDR3 DNA: TGTGCCAGCAGTTTATCCCCTCACTACGAGCAGTACTTC. Translation: CASSLSPHYEQYF.